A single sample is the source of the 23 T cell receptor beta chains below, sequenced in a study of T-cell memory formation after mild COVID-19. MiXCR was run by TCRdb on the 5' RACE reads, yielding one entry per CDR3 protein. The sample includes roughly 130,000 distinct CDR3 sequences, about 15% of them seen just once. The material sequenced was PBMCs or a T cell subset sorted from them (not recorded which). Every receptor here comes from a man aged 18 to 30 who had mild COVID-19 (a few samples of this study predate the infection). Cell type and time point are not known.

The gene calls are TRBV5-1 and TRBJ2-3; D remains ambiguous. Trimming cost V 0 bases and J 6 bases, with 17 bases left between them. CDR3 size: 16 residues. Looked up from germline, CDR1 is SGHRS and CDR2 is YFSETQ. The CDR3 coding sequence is TGCGCCAGCAGCTTGGGAGGAACGGAGTTGATGGATACGCAGTATTTT. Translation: CASSLGGTELMDTQYF.

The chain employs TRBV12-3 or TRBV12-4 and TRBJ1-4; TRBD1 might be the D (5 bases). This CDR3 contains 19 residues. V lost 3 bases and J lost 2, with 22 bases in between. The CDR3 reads CASSLGGQLVPTTNEKLFF. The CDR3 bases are TGTGCCAGCAGTTTGGGGGGTCAACTGGTCCCAACTACTAATGAAAAACTGTTTTTT.

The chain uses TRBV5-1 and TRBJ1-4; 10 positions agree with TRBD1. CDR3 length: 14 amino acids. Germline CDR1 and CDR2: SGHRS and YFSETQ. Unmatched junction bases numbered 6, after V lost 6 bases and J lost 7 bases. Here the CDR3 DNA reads TGCGCCAGCACCTCCGGGACAGGGGTTGAAAAACTGTTTTTT. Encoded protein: CASTSGTGVEKLFF.

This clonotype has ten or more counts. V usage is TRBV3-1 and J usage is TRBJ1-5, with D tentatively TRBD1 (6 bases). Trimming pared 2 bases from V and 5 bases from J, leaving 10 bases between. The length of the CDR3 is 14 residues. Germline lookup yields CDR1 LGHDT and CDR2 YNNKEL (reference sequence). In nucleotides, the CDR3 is TGTGCCAGCAGCCAATCGGACAGTGATCAGCCCCAGCATTTT. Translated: CASSQSDSDQPQHF.

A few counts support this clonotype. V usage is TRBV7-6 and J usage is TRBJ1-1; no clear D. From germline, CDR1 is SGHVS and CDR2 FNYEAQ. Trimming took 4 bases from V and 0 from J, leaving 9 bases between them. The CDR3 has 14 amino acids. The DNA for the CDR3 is TGTGCCAGCAGCTCCCAGGAGTTGAACACTGAAGCTTTCTTT. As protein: CASSSQELNTEAFF.

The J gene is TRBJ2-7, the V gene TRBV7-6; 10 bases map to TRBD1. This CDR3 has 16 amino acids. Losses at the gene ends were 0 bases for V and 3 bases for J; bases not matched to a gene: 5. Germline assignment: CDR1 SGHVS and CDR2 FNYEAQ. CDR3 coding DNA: TGTGCCAGCAGCTTAGCGCCCCGGGACAGGGGCTACGAGCAGTACTTC. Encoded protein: CASSLAPRDRGYEQYF.

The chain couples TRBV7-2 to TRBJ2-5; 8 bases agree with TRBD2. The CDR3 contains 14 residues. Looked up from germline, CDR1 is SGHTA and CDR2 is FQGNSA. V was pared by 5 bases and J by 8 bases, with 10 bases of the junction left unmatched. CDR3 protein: CASSPIGGANTQYF. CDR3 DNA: TGTGCCAGCAGCCCAATCGGGGGGGCGAATACCCAGTACTTC.

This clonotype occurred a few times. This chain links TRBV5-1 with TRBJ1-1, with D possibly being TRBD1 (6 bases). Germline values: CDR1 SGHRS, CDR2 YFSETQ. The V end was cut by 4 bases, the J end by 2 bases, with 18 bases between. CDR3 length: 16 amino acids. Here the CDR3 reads CASSSPGHSVNTEAFF. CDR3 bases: TGCGCCAGCAGCAGTCCGGGACACTCTGTAAACACTGAAGCTTTCTTT.

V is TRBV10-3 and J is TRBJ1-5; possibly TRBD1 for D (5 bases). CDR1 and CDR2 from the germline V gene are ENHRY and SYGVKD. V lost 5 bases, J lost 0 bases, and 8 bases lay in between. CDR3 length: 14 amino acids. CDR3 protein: CAISRGYSNQPQHF. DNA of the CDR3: TGTGCCATCAGTAGGGGTTATAGCAATCAGCCCCAGCATTTT.

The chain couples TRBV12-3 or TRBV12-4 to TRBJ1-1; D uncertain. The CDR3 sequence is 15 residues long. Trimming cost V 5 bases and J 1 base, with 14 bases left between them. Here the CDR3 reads CASSQQPTANTEAFF. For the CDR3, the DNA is TGTGCCAGCAGTCAACAACCGACGGCGAACACTGAAGCTTTCTTT.

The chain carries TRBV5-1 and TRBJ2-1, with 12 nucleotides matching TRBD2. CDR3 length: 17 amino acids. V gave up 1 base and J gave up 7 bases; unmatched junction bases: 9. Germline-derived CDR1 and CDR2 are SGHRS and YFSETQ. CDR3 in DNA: TGCGCCAGCAGCTTGCTGACTAGCGGGGGCGCATCGAATGAGCAGTTCTTC. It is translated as CASSLLTSGGASNEQFF.

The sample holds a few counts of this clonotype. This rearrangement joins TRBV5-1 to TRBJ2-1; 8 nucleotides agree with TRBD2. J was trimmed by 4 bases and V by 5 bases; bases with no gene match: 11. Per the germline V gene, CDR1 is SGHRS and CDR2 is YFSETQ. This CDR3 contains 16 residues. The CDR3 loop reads CASSLPLAGIYNEQFF. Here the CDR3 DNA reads TGCGCCAGCAGTTTACCCCTAGCGGGCATATACAATGAGCAGTTCTTC.

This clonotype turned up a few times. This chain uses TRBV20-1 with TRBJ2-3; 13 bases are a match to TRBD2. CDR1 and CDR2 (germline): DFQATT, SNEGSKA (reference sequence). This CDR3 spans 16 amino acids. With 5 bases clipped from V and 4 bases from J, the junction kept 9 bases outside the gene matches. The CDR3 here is CSAEDTSGGAPDTQYF. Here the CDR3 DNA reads TGCAGTGCTGAGGACACTAGCGGGGGGGCCCCAGATACGCAGTATTTT.

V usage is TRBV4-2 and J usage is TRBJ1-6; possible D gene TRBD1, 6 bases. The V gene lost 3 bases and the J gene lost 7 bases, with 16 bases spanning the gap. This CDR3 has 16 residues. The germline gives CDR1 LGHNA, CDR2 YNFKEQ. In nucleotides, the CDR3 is TGTGCCAGCAGCCAGGATCCCCAGGGGAGGAATTCACCCCTCCACTTT. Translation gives CASSQDPQGRNSPLHF.

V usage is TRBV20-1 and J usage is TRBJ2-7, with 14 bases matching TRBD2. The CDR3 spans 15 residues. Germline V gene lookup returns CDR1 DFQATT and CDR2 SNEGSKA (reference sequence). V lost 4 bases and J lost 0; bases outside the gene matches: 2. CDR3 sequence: CSATGTSGGSYEQYF. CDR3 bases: TGCAGTGCTACCGGGACTAGCGGGGGCTCCTACGAGCAGTACTTC.

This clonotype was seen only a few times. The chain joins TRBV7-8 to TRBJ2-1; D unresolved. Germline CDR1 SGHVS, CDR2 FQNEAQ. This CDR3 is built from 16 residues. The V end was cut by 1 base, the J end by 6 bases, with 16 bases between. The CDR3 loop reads CASSLGLGIQTNEQFF. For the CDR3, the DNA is TGTGCCAGCAGCTTAGGGCTGGGGATCCAGACCAATGAGCAGTTCTTC. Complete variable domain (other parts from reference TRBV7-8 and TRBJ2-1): GAGVSQSPRYKVAKRGQDVALRCDPISGHVSLFWYQQALGQGPEFLTYFQNEAQLDKSGLPSDRFFAERPEGSVSTLKIQRTQQEDSAVYLCASSLGLGIQTNEQFFGPGTRLTVL.

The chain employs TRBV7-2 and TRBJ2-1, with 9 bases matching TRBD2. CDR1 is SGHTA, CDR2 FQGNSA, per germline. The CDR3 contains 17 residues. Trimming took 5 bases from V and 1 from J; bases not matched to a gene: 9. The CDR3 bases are TGTGCCAGCAGCCCGCGCGGGGGGGGCCGGTCCTACAATGAGCAGTTCTTC. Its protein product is CASSPRGGGRSYNEQFF.

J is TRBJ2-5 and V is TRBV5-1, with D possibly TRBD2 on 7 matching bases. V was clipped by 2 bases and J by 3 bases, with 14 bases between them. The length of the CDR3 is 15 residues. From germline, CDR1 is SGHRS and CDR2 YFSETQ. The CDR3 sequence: CASSLQGGEEETQYF. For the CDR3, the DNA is TGCGCCAGCAGCTTACAGGGAGGGGAGGAAGAGACCCAGTACTTC.

The CDR3 sequence: CASKKMGAVYNEQFF. The CDR3 DNA reads as TGTGCCAGTAAAAAAATGGGGGCCGTCTACAATGAGCAGTTCTTC. The J gene is TRBJ2-1, the V gene TRBV19, with D maybe TRBD1 (6 bases). The germline V and J ends were trimmed by 7 bases and 3 bases, with 16 bases remaining between them. Germline V lookup: CDR1 LNHDA, CDR2 SQIVND (reference sequence). This CDR3 is 15 amino acids long. The whole variable domain, filled in from reference TRBV19 and TRBJ2-1, reads DGGITQSPKYLFRKEGQNVTLSCEQNLNHDAMYWYRQDPGQGLRLIYYSQIVNDFQKGDIAEGYSVSREKKESFPLTVTSAQKNPTAFYLCASKKMGAVYNEQFFGPGTRLTVL.

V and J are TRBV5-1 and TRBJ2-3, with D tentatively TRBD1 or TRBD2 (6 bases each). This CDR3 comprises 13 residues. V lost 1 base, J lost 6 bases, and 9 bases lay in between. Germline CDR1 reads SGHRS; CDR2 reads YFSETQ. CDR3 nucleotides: TGCGCCAGCAGCTTGACGGGGGCCGATACGCAGTATTTT. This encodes CASSLTGADTQYF.

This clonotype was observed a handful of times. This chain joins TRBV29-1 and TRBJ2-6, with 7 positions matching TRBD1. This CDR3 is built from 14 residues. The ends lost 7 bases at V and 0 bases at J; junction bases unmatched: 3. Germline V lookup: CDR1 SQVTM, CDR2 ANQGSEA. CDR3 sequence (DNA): TGCAGCGAGGGACAGATCTCTGGGGCCAACGTCCTGACTTTC. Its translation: CSEGQISGANVLTF.

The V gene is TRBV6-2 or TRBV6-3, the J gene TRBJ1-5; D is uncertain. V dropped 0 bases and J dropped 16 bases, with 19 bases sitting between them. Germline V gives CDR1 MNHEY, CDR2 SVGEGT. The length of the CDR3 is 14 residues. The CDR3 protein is CASSYSLSVGKPHF. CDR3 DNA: TGTGCCAGCAGTTACTCGTTGTCGGTTGGCAAACCACATTTT.

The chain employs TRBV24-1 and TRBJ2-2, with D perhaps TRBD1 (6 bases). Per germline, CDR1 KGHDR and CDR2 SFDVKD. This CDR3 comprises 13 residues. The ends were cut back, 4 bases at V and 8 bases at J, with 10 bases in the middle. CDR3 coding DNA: TGTGCCACCAGTGAAGACAGGCGAGGGGAGCTGTTTTTT. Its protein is CATSEDRRGELFF.